This T cell receptor beta chain originates from a study of vaccination effects on CD4 cells after COVID-19. Germline assignment: CDR1 SGHNT and CDR2 YYREEE (reference sequence). Between the trimmed V and J ends, which lost 2 bases and 7 bases, there was a span of 6 bases. CDR3 length equals 12 residues. Sequencing was preceded by expansion of antigen-specific CD4+ T cells with viral peptide pools in the ViraFEST assay. Subsequent to roughly 9 days of culture, CD4+ T cells were isolated. The infection with SARS-CoV-2 (confirmed by PCR) occurred in this person between March and December 2020. Serving as the negative control culture was a pool of HIV-1 Nef peptides. The repertoire was sequenced with immunoSEQ multiplex PCR; TCRdb's copy has only in-frame clones and lacks some. The table lists roughly 70,000 clones, under 85% of them singletons. Details on this clone: What it binds is unknown.

This TCR derives from a human donor who had a prior SARS-CoV-2 infection. The sequences come from CD4+ T cells from PBMCs cultured with HIV peptides, collected before COVID-19 vaccination. Sample subset: HIV-1 Nef peptide pool negative control/reference culture. This chain uses TRBV5-4 with TRBJ2-2; no firm D call. Here the CDR3 DNA reads TGTGCCAGCAGCTTATTGGACGGGGAGCTGTTTTTT. Translation gives CASSLLDGELFF.